One and the same sample provided the 17 T cell receptor beta chains below, sequenced in a study of blood T cell repertoires in COVID-19. The data were produced by immunoSEQ multiplex PCR, yet TCRdb's version contains in-frame clones alone and is incomplete. The table lists approximately 170,000 clones, about 86% of them singletons, with 2.6% in the top ten. The sample was peripheral blood. The receptors derive from a human donor with acute or convalescent COVID-19. The donor label of this sample is uncertain.

The chain joins TRBV7-6 to TRBJ2-6; TRBD1 aligns across 10 bases. This CDR3 has 18 amino acids. Unmatched junction bases numbered 9, after V lost 5 bases and J lost 2 bases. The germline CDR1 and CDR2 sequences are SGHVS and FNYEAQ. The CDR3 bases are TGTGCCAGCAGCCCCTGGGACAGGGGATCTACTGGGGCCAACGTCCTGACTTTC. Amino acids: CASSPWDRGSTGANVLTF.

A few counts support this clone. The J gene is TRBJ2-5, the V gene TRBV15; 10 bases fit TRBD2. Germline V CDR1 and CDR2: LNHNV, YYDKDF (reference sequence). This CDR3 is built from 15 residues. V shed 1 base and J 4 bases; nucleotides not matched to a gene: 3. The CDR3, as DNA: TGTGCCACCAGCAGAGGAGCGGGGGGGCTAGAGACCCAGTACTTC. Amino acid sequence: CATSRGAGGLETQYF.

The chain joins TRBV5-1 to TRBJ1-1; D not resolved. This CDR3 region has 13 residues. The germline V gene has CDR1 SGHRS and CDR2 YFSETQ. The V end lost 4 bases, the J end lost 4 bases, and 11 bases lay between the germline ends. CDR3 amino acids: CASSQIEGTEAFF. The DNA for the CDR3 is TGCGCCAGCAGCCAGATAGAGGGCACTGAAGCTTTCTTT.

The gene calls are TRBV7-3 and TRBJ2-2; TRBD2 matches at 11 bases. There are 15 residues in the CDR3. Germline V gene lookup returns CDR1 SGHTA and CDR2 FQGTGA. The trim removed 4 bases at V and 8 bases at J, leaving 6 bases unmatched. CDR3 nucleotide sequence: TGTGCCAGCAGCTCCCAGCCTAGCGGGAGGGGGGAGCTGTTTTTT. Protein: CASSSQPSGRGELFF.

This clone showed up just a few times. The chain joins TRBV5-1 to TRBJ2-2; D is unresolved. Trimming took 7 bases from V and 3 from J, leaving 13 bases between them. The germline gives CDR1 SGHRS, CDR2 YFSETQ. The CDR3 covers 14 residues. This CDR3 reads CASRSEDYTGELFF. The CDR3 DNA follows: TGCGCCAGCCGATCCGAAGACTACACCGGGGAGCTGTTTTTT.

In nucleotides, the CDR3 is TGTGCCAGCAGTTACTATGGCACAGTAGCTAACTATGGCTACACCTTC. Its protein product is CASSYYGTVANYGYTF. The V and J genes are TRBV6-5 and TRBJ1-2, with D hard to call. Trimming took 1 base from V and 0 from J, leaving 12 bases between them. The germline V gene has CDR1 MNHEY and CDR2 SVGAGI. The CDR3 has 16 residues.

The V gene is TRBV30, the J gene TRBJ1-5; TRBD1 agrees at 8 bases. CDR3 length: 14 residues. V lost 1 base and J lost 5; bases outside the gene matches: 4. CDR1 is GTSNPN, CDR2 SVGIG, per germline (reference sequence). As DNA, the CDR3 is TGTGCCTGGAGTGGTCAGGGGGCCTATCAGCCCCAGCATTTT. This translates into CAWSGQGAYQPQHF.

The V call is TRBV7-9, the J call TRBJ1-6, with TRBD1 matching 7 bases. The CDR3 loop spans 14 amino acids. Germline CDR1 reads SEHNR; CDR2 reads FQNEAQ (reference sequence). The ends lost 5 bases at V and 9 bases at J; junction bases unmatched: 7. CDR3 in amino acids: CASSEGASGSPLHF. The CDR3 bases are TGTGCCAGCAGCGAGGGGGCTAGTGGTTCACCCCTCCACTTT.

This clone was observed once. The chain employs TRBV2 and TRBJ1-1, with TRBD1 matching over 9 bases. The CDR3 runs to 15 residues. V lost 4 bases and J lost 3; bases outside the gene matches: 6. CDR1 and CDR2 (germline): SNHLY, FYNNEI. The CDR3 reads CASSAGTGRDTEAFF. The CDR3 DNA reads TGTGCCAGCAGTGCCGGGACAGGGAGGGACACTGAAGCTTTCTTT.

This chain connects TRBV5-1 to TRBJ2-2, with 14 bases that match TRBD2. V shed 0 bases and J 6 bases; nucleotides not matched to a gene: 1. Germline V CDR1 and CDR2: SGHRS, YFSETQ. This CDR3 region has 16 residues. CDR3 residues: CASSLVTSGGAGELFF. The DNA for the CDR3 is TGCGCCAGCAGCTTGGTGACTAGCGGGGGGGCCGGGGAGCTGTTTTTT. The full variable domain, with the rest looked up from reference TRBV5-1 and TRBJ2-2, is KAGVTQTPRYLIKTRGQQVTLSCSPISGHRSVSWYQQTPGQGLQFLFEYFSETQRNKGNFPGRFSGRQFSNSRSEMNVSTLELGDSALYLCASSLVTSGGAGELFFGEGSRLTVL.

This chain connects TRBV9 to TRBJ1-4; possibly TRBD1 for D (5 bases). With 1 base removed from V and 0 bases from J, the gap between germline ends came to 10 bases. The CDR3 extends over 16 amino acids. Germline loops: CDR1 SGDLS, CDR2 YYNGEE. The CDR3 DNA is TGTGCCAGCAGCGTACAGGGTAGGACAACTAATGAAAAACTGTTTTTT. Amino acid sequence: CASSVQGRTTNEKLFF.

This clone was observed a few times. The chain uses TRBV18 and TRBJ1-1; tentatively, D is TRBD1 (6 bases). Germline V CDR1 and CDR2: KGHSH, LQKENI. V was cut by 2 bases and J by 6 bases, with 10 bases left in between. This CDR3 comprises 13 residues. The CDR3 reads CASSPSGVPEAFF. The CDR3 bases are TGTGCCAGCTCACCATCAGGGGTACCTGAAGCTTTCTTT.

This chain links TRBV27 with TRBJ2-5; tentative D call: TRBD2 (5 bases). Germline CDR1 is MNHEY and CDR2 is SMNVEV (reference sequence). The ends were cut back, 6 bases at V and 2 bases at J, with 16 bases in the middle. CDR3 length: 15 amino acids. The CDR3 coding sequence is TGTGCCAGCAGGGCCGGGGAGAGGAGGCAAGAGACCCAGTACTTC. This translates into CASRAGERRQETQYF.

The V call is TRBV5-8, the J call TRBJ2-5, with 10 bases fitting TRBD2. Germline V gene data show CDR1 as SGHTS and CDR2 as YDEGEE. With V trimmed by 2 bases and J by 5 bases, 6 bases remained unmatched. This CDR3 spans 15 amino acids. The CDR3 DNA follows: TGTGCCAGCAGCTTTAGACTAGCGGGTGGGGAGACCCAGTACTTC. This encodes CASSFRLAGGETQYF. Filled out from reference TRBV5-8 and TRBJ2-5, the complete variable domain reads EAGVTQSPTHLIKTRGQQATLRCSPISGHTSVYWYQQALGLGLQFLLWYDEGEERNRGNFPPRFSGRQFPNYSSELNVNALELEDSALYLCASSFRLAGGETQYFGPGTRLLVL.

This chain links TRBV4-1 with TRBJ2-6; unclear D gene. V was clipped by 1 base and J by 0 bases, with 7 bases between them. The CDR3 extends over 16 amino acids. CDR1 MGHRA and CDR2 YSYEKL come from the germline V gene. The CDR3 sequence is CASSQAGRSGANVLTF. The DNA of the CDR3 is TGCGCCAGCAGCCAAGCTGGGCGCTCTGGGGCCAACGTCCTGACTTTC.

CDR3 region: CASSLTSGYEAKNIQYF. In DNA, the CDR3 is TGCGCCAGCAGCTTGACTAGCGGGTACGAAGCCAAAAACATTCAGTACTTC. This chain connects TRBV5-1 to TRBJ2-4, with 9 bases fitting TRBD2. This CDR3 has 17 residues. Germline lookup yields CDR1 SGHRS and CDR2 YFSETQ. V lost 1 base and J lost 0; bases outside the gene matches: 5.

This chain uses TRBV2 with TRBJ1-5; D is perhaps TRBD1 (5 bases). Germline assignment: CDR1 SNHLY and CDR2 FYNNEI. The CDR3 is made up of 15 amino acids. V gave up 4 bases and J gave up 2 bases, with 12 bases separating them. The CDR3 bases are TGTGCCAGCAGTGCCAGGGTTTCGGGCAATCAGCCCCAGCATTTT. Amino acids: CASSARVSGNQPQHF.